The sequence of this T cell receptor (beta chain) was determined in a study of response to subunit inactivated influenza vaccine. In the case of this clonotype: The antigen is unknown.

TCRdb recomputed calls from the RT-PCR reads with MiXCR, one row per CDR3 protein. The sample lists approximately 530,000 distinct CDR3 sequences; approximately 7.7% were seen once. V was pared by 5 bases and J by 0 bases, with 26 bases of the junction left unmatched. Germline lookup yields CDR1 SGHVS and CDR2 FNYEAQ. CDR3 length: 23 residues. Study findings and constraints: Authors suggested seasonal influenza vaccinations each recruit few new T cells.

Source: PBMCs from blood, taken around 25 months after vaccination. This sequence was found in a man between 45 and 75 years old who received an inactivated influenza vaccine. V is TRBV7-6 and J is TRBJ2-3, with 10 positions matching TRBD2. The CDR3 region is CASSDPRELAGQHKLTSTDTQYF. In nucleotides, the CDR3 is TGTGCCAGCAGCGATCCTCGGGAACTAGCGGGACAGCACAAACTCACTAGCACAGATACGCAGTATTTT.